This entry lists 10 T cell receptor beta chains sequenced from one sample in a study of response to subunit inactivated influenza vaccine. MiXCR was run by TCRdb on the RT-PCR reads, yielding one entry per CDR3 protein. The sample yields hundreds of thousands of distinct CDR3 sequences, roughly 13% seen once. Sample: PBMCs from blood, taken roughly 46 days after vaccination. Receptors originate from a man aged 50 to 60 who received an inactivated influenza vaccine.

This clonotype is categorized as medium-sized. Germline and junction disagree at one end, which may indicate a read error. The chain employs TRBV12-3 or TRBV12-4 and TRBJ2-7; TRBD2 aligns across 12 bases. The CDR3 is 12 amino acids. The CDR3 region has the DNA TGTGCCAGCAGCTCGGGACTAGCGGGTTACGACTTC. As protein: CASSSGLAGYDF.

The rearrangement joins TRBV5-6 to TRBJ2-5, with 12 bases aligning to TRBD2. From germline, CDR1 is SGHDT and CDR2 YYEEEE. This CDR3 has 18 amino acids. V shed 1 base, J shed 5 bases, and the junction held 12 bases outside the gene matches. CDR3 loop: CASSLWGWSSGREETQYF. The CDR3, as DNA: TGTGCCAGCAGCTTGTGGGGTTGGTCTAGCGGGAGGGAGGAGACCCAGTACTTC.

The chain links TRBV13 to TRBJ2-7, with TRBD2 matching 7 bases. The CDR3 loop spans 17 amino acids. Germline V gives CDR1 PRHDT, CDR2 FYEKMQ (reference sequence). The V segment lost 8 bases and the J segment 0 bases; nucleotides outside the gene matches: 16. CDR3 in amino acids: CASQPPGRVFSSYEQYF. In DNA, the CDR3 is TGTGCCAGCCAACCCCCTGGGAGGGTATTTAGCTCCTACGAGCAGTACTTC. Drawing the rest from reference TRBV13 and TRBJ2-7, the complete variable domain is AAGVIQSPRHLIKEKRETATLKCYPIPRHDTVYWYQQGPGQDPQFLISFYEKMQSDKGSIPDRFSAQQFSDYHSELNMSSLELGDSALYFCASQPPGRVFSSYEQYFGPGTRLTVT.

This clonotype was recorded once. A much more abundant neighbour one base away suggests this may be a read error. The rearrangement uses TRBV27 and TRBJ1-6; D gene uncertain. The CDR3 extends over 12 amino acids. The germline V gene has CDR1 MNHEY and CDR2 SMNVEV (reference sequence). Trimming removed 3 bases at V and 7 bases at J, with 4 bases between. The CDR3 region has the DNA TGTGCCAGCAGTTTTGTAAATTCACCCCTCCACTTT. It encodes CASSFVNSPLHF.

J is TRBJ1-4 and V is TRBV11-2; no clear D. This CDR3 is 13 amino acids long. The germline V gene has CDR1 SGHAT and CDR2 FQNNGV. V lost 2 bases and J 8 bases, leaving 9 bases between the germline ends. Here the CDR3 reads CASSLWGSEKLFF. The CDR3 DNA is TGTGCCAGCAGCTTATGGGGTTCCGAAAAACTGTTTTTT.

This clonotype was found a few times. The chain recombines TRBV4-2 with TRBJ2-3; D not certain. Germline-derived CDR1 and CDR2 are LGHNA and YNFKEQ. There are 14 residues in the CDR3. V lost 0 bases and J lost 4, with 8 bases in between. This CDR3 is CASSQDGGADTQYF. The CDR3 nucleotides read TGTGCCAGCAGCCAAGACGGTGGGGCAGATACGCAGTATTTT.

This clonotype was observed a few times. The rearrangement uses TRBV7-2 and TRBJ2-7; 8 bases line up with TRBD1. This CDR3 region has 15 residues. Trimming removed 6 bases from V and 1 base from J; junction bases left unmatched: 8. The germline V gene encodes CDR1 SGHTA and CDR2 FQGNSA. The CDR3 nucleotides are TGTGCCAGCAGTTTTCCCCGGACAGGGTCCTACGAGCAGTACTTC. Translating gives CASSFPRTGSYEQYF.

This clonotype was detected a few times. The chain links TRBV29-1 to TRBJ1-2; D unclear. Germline V lookup: CDR1 SQVTM, CDR2 ANQGSEA. CDR3 length: 12 amino acids. V lost 4 bases to trimming and J lost 6 bases, with 12 bases between them. The CDR3 DNA is TGCAGCGTTGGAAGGGCTTCGGATGGCTACACCTTC. This gives the protein CSVGRASDGYTF.

The chain carries TRBV15 and TRBJ2-1, with 8 bases lining up with TRBD2. Germline values: CDR1 LNHNV, CDR2 YYDKDF (reference sequence). The CDR3 totals 16 residues. V shed 2 bases, J shed 3 bases, and the junction held 6 bases outside the gene matches. The CDR3 sequence: CATSRPGLVYYNEQFF. The DNA for the CDR3 is TGTGCCACCAGCAGACCGGGACTAGTGTACTACAATGAGCAGTTCTTC.

This clonotype was counted many times. The chain combines TRBV4-3 with TRBJ2-3; 11 bases are shared with TRBD1. Germline values: CDR1 LGHNA, CDR2 YSLEER. CDR3 length: 17 amino acids. Losses at the gene ends were 1 base for V and 6 bases for J; bases not matched to a gene: 9. The CDR3 sequence: CASSQGQGQGAFDTQYF. CDR3 bases: TGCGCCAGCAGCCAAGGCCAAGGACAGGGGGCTTTCGATACGCAGTATTTT.